This T cell receptor beta chain was documented in a study of control samples from healthy donors and cancer patients. The protocol was immunoSEQ multiplex PCR, while the TCRdb copy is restricted to in-frame clones and leaves out a portion. In the table there are 110,000 to 150,000 clones, around nine tenths of which are singletons. V lost 7 bases, J lost 1 base, and 11 bases lay in between. The germline CDR1 and CDR2 sequences are MNHEY and SVGAGI. CDR3 size: 14 residues. The sequencing sample was made of blood. This chain links TRBV6-5 with TRBJ1-5, with D uncertain. The TCR comes from a man aged 25 to 40 in good health. The CDR3 DNA is TGTGCCAGCACCTTATCTATAAGCAATCAGCCCCAGCATTTT. Translation gives CASTLSISNQPQHF.